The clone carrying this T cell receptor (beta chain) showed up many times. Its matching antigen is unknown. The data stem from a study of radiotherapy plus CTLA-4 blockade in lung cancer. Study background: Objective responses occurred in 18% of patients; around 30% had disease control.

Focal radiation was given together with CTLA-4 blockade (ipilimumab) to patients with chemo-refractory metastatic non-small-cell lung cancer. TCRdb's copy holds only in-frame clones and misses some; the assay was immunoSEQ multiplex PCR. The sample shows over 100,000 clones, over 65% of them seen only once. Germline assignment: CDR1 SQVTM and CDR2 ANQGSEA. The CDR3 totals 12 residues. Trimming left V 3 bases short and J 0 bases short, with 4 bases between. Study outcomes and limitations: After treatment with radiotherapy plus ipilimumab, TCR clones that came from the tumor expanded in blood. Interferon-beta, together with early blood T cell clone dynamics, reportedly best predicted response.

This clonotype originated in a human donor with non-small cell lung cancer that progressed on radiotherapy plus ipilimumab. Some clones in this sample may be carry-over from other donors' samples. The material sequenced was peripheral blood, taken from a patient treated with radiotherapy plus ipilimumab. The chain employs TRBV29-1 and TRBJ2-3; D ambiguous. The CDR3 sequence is CSVEASTDTQYF. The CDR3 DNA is TGCAGCGTTGAGGCTAGCACAGATACGCAGTATTTT.